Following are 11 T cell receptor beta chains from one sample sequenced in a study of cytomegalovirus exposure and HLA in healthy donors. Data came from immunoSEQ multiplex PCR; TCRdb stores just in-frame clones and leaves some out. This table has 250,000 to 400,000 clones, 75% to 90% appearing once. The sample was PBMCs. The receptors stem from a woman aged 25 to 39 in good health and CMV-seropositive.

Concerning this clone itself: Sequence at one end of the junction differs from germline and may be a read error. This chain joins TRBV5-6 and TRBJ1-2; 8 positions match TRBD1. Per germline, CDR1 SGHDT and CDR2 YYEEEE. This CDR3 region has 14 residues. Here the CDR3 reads CASSLQGQGYGYTF. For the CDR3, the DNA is TGTGCCAGCAGCTTGCAAGGACAGGGCTATGGTTACACCTTC.

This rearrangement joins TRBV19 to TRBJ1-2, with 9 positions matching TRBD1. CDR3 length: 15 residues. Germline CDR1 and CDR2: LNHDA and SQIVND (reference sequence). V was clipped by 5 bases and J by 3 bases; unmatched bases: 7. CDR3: CASSAYRGRDYGYTF. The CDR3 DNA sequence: TGTGCCAGTAGTGCATACAGGGGGCGCGACTATGGCTACACCTTC.

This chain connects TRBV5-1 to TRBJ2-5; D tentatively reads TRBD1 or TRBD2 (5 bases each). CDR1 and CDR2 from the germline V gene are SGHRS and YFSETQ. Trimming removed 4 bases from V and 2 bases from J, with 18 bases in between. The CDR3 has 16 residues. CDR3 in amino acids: CASSIEGRWWQETQYF. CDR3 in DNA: TGCGCCAGCAGCATAGAGGGACGGTGGTGGCAAGAGACCCAGTACTTC.

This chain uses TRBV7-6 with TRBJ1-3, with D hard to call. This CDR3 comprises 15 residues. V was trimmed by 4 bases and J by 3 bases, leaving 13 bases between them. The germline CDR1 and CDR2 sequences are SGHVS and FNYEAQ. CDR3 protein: CASSSSLVSGNTIYF. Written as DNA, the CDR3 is TGTGCCAGCAGCTCTTCGTTGGTTAGTGGAAACACCATATATTTT.

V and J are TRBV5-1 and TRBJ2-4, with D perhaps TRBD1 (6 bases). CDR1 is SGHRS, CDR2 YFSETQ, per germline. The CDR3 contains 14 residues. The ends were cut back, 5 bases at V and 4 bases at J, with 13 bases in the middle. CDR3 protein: CASRDTQGKNIQYF. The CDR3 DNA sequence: TGCGCCAGCAGGGACACTCAGGGGAAAAACATTCAGTACTTC. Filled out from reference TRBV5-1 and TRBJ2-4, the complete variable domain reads KAGVTQTPRYLIKTRGQQVTLSCSPISGHRSVSWYQQTPGQGLQFLFEYFSETQRNKGNFPGRFSGRQFSNSRSEMNVSTLELGDSALYLCASRDTQGKNIQYFGAGTRLSVL.

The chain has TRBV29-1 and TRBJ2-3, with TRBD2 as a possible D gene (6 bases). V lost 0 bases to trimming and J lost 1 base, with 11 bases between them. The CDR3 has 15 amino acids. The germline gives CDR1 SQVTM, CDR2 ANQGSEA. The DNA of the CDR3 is TGCAGCGTTGAAGATCGGGGGAGCGGCACAGATACGCAGTATTTT. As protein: CSVEDRGSGTDTQYF.

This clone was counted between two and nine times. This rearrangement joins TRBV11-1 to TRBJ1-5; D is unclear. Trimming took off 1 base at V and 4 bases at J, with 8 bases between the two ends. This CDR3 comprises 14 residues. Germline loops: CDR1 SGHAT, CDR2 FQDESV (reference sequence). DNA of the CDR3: TGTGCCAGCAGCTTAGGTTCGGGAAATCAGCCCCAGCATTTT. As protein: CASSLGSGNQPQHF.

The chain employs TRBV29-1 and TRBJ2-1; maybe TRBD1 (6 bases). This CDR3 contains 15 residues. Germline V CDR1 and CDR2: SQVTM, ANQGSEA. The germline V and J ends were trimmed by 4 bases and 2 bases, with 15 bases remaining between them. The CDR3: CSVAHRDNTYNEQFF. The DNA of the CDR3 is TGCAGCGTTGCCCACCGGGACAACACCTACAATGAGCAGTTCTTC.

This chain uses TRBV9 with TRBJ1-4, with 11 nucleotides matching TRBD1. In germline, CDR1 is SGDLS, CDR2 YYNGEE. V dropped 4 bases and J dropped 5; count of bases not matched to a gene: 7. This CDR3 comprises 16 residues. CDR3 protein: CASSSRDRGRNEKLFF. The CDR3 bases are TGTGCCAGCAGCAGCCGGGACAGGGGGAGAAATGAAAAACTGTTTTTT.

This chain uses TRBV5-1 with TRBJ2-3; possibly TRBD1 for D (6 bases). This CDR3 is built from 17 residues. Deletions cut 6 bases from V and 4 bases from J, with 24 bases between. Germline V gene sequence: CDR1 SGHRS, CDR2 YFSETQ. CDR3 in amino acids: CASKQGNSGAWADTQYF. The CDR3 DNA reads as TGCGCCAGCAAACAGGGTAACTCCGGGGCATGGGCAGATACGCAGTATTTT.

The CDR3 DNA follows: TGCGCCAGCAGCCTCAGGACTAGCGGAAACGACAATGAGCAGTTCTTC. Translation: CASSLRTSGNDNEQFF. The chain combines TRBV5-1 with TRBJ2-1; 10 nucleotides align to TRBD2. The CDR3 totals 16 residues. Trimming cost V 4 bases and J 5 bases; bases outside gene matches: 9. Germline assignment: CDR1 SGHRS and CDR2 YFSETQ.